This T cell receptor (beta chain) was observed in a study of blood T cell repertoires in COVID-19. Study information: Samples taken during acute and convalescent COVID-19 were collected in the United States, Italy and Spain.

V shed 4 bases, J shed 0 bases, and the junction held 4 bases outside the gene matches. From germline, CDR1 is SGHRS and CDR2 YFSETQ. CDR3 length equals 14 residues. Authors' processing steps: Estimated nucleated cell counts came from reference gene primer amplification. Only in-frame clones appear in the TCRdb table, and some are missing; sequencing was by immunoSEQ multiplex PCR. D and trimming come from the DNA, and the V and J calls and clone size come from that table. The table records around 220,000 clones, approximately 78% of them present only once. The chain carries TRBV5-1 and TRBJ2-7; 7 positions agree with TRBD1. This TCR came from a woman over 75 with acute or convalescent COVID-19. Sequencing input: peripheral blood. The CDR3 coding sequence is TGCGCCAGCAGCCCAGACAGGGCCTCCTACGAGCAGTACTTC. This sequence encodes CASSPDRASYEQYF.